Following are 13 T cell receptor beta chains from one sample sequenced in a study of blood T cell repertoires in COVID-19. Assay used: immunoSEQ multiplex PCR; TCRdb lists only in-frame clones, some missing. The sample consists of under 300,000 clones, more than 75% of them appearing once. The sample consisted of PBMCs or T cells enriched from blood (not recorded which). These receptors all come from a woman aged 45-65 years who had been exposed to COVID-19.

This chain uses TRBV6-5 with TRBJ1-2; the D gene is possibly TRBD1 (6 bases). The CDR3 contains 15 residues. Germline CDR1 reads MNHEY; CDR2 reads SVGAGI. V was shortened by 4 bases and J by 0 bases, with 12 bases between the two germline ends. CDR3 protein: CASSSPTGPNYGYTF. The DNA of the CDR3 is TGTGCCAGCAGTTCTCCGACAGGACCTAACTATGGCTACACCTTC.

This clone occurred a few times. This chain connects TRBV27 to TRBJ2-2; TRBD1 matches 9 bases. The CDR3 spans 19 residues. V lost 6 bases and J lost 3; bases outside the gene matches: 17. Per the germline V gene, CDR1 is MNHEY and CDR2 is SMNVEV (reference sequence). The CDR3 is CASRRKAPGQGSHTGELFF. In DNA, the CDR3 is TGTGCCAGCAGACGAAAAGCCCCGGGACAGGGTTCTCACACCGGGGAGCTGTTTTTT.

To note about this clone: One end of the junction fails to match germline, which may point to a read error. The CDR3 DNA sequence: TGTGCCAGCAGTTTGGACAGGTCGGGCTACAATGAGCAGTTCTTC. Its protein is CASSLDRSGYNEQFF. The V and J genes are TRBV5-8 and TRBJ2-1; 7 positions agree with TRBD1. CDR1 and CDR2 (germline): SGHTS, YDEGEE. The CDR3 has 15 residues.

The rearrangement uses TRBV11-3 and TRBJ2-1, with D unclear. CDR3 length: 15 residues. Germline-derived CDR1 and CDR2 are SGHNT and YENEEA. V lost 0 bases to trimming and J lost 4 bases, with 10 bases between them. The CDR3 region is CASSLDLRQYNEQFF. The CDR3 DNA is TGTGCCAGCAGCTTAGATCTGAGGCAGTACAATGAGCAGTTCTTC.

The chain is built from TRBV29-1 and TRBJ2-6; maybe TRBD2 (7 bases). V was trimmed by 6 bases and J by 0 bases, leaving 12 bases between them. The germline gives CDR1 SQVTM, CDR2 ANQGSEA. The CDR3 length is 15 residues. CDR3 sequence reads: CSVLGGVSGANVLTF. As DNA, the CDR3 is TGCAGCGTGTTAGGGGGGGTCTCTGGGGCCAACGTCCTGACTTTC.

J is TRBJ1-5 and V is TRBV7-8; 7 positions agree with TRBD1. The germline V gene encodes CDR1 SGHVS and CDR2 FQNEAQ. The CDR3 runs to 15 residues. J gave up 5 bases and V 0 bases, and 4 bases lay outside the gene matches. The CDR3 loop reads CASSLAGGFYQPQHF. As DNA, the CDR3 is TGTGCCAGCAGCTTAGCAGGGGGCTTTTATCAGCCCCAGCATTTT.

This chain connects TRBV10-3 to TRBJ1-4; D call uncertain. This CDR3 has 13 residues. The V and J ends lost 11 bases and 1 base respectively, with 11 bases between them. Germline V CDR1 and CDR2: ENHRY, SYGVKD. Here the CDR3 DNA reads TGTGCCTCGCGGGGTTTAACTAATGAAAAACTGTTTTTT. As protein: CASRGLTNEKLFF.

V usage is TRBV6-2 or TRBV6-3 and J usage is TRBJ1-1; no definite D call. This CDR3 has 13 residues. Germline V lookup: CDR1 MNHEY, CDR2 SVGEGT. V gave up 4 bases and J gave up 4 bases, with 10 bases separating them. The CDR3 nucleotides are TGTGCCAGCAGTTCCCCTAAGTCCACTGAAGCTTTCTTT. The encoded protein is CASSSPKSTEAFF.

This sequence joins TRBV19 and TRBJ1-3; tentative D call: TRBD1 (5 bases). The CDR3 runs 11 residues. The germline CDR1 and CDR2 sequences are LNHDA and SQIVND (reference sequence). V lost 11 bases and J lost 4, with 9 bases in between. CDR3 bases: TGTGCCTCCGACAGCGGAAACACCATATATTTT. This encodes CASDSGNTIYF.

The chain is built from TRBV7-6 and TRBJ2-1, with D possibly matching TRBD1 (5 bases). The V end lost 5 bases, the J end lost 7 bases, and 9 bases lay between the germline ends. From germline, CDR1 is SGHVS and CDR2 FNYEAQ. The length of the CDR3 is 12 residues. CDR3 nucleotides: TGTGCCAGCAGCAGATCAGGGAATGAGCAGTTCTTC. Encoded protein: CASSRSGNEQFF. Together with reference TRBV7-6 and TRBJ2-1, the CDR3 gives the full variable domain: GAGVSQSPRYKVTKRGQDVALRCDPISGHVSLYWYRQALGQGPEFLTYFNYEAQQDKSGLPNDRFSAERPEGSISTLTIQRTEQRDSAMYRCASSRSGNEQFFGPGTRLTVL.

The chain joins TRBV10-3 to TRBJ2-5; 9 bases fit TRBD1. The CDR3 contains 14 residues. V lost 10 bases to trimming and J lost 5 bases; unmatched junction nucleotides: 11. CDR1 ENHRY and CDR2 SYGVKD come from the germline V gene. The DNA of the CDR3 is TGTGCCACCGCTCCTGGACAGGGGTTTGAGACCCAGTACTTC. As protein: CATAPGQGFETQYF.

The rearrangement joins TRBV5-1 to TRBJ2-3; 9 nucleotides agree with TRBD1. This CDR3 contains 16 residues. Germline values: CDR1 SGHRS, CDR2 YFSETQ. J was trimmed by 6 bases and V by 0 bases; bases with no gene match: 8. The CDR3 DNA is TGCGCCAGCAGCTTGGGACCGGGACAGGGTCAGGATACGCAGTATTTT. Its protein product is CASSLGPGQGQDTQYF.

The CDR3 region has the DNA TGTGCCAGCTCACCACCAACTAGCGGGGGGGCAGATACGCAGTATTTT. Its protein is CASSPPTSGGADTQYF. The rearrangement uses TRBV18 and TRBJ2-3; 13 bases are a match to TRBD2. The trim removed 0 bases at V and 4 bases at J, leaving 1 base unmatched. The CDR3 covers 16 residues. The germline V gene encodes CDR1 KGHSH and CDR2 LQKENI.